This T cell receptor beta chain stems from a study of tumor-infiltrating lymphocytes in primary liver carcinoma. A constant-region primer primed TCR beta cDNA synthesis from about 530 ng of total RNA. Three-round nested multiplex PCR performed with slightly modified ARM-PCR produced the TCR beta libraries. The opening two PCR rounds, ten to eleven cycles each, paired TRBV1-TRBV30 forward primers with a C-beta reverse primer. TCRdb passed the multiplex PCR reads through MiXCR, listing each CDR3 protein once. The sample holds roughly 50,000 distinct CDR3 sequences, over 65% seen once. Study-level points and caveats: Roughly 8-25% of top clones, and no more, occurred in all five tumor regions.

It was from approximately 20-30 mg of unsorted bulk tissue that RNA and DNA were co-extracted. With chronic HBV infection, the patients were also treatment-naive. Per tumor, sampling covered five separate regions. Whichever tumor sample was examined, it had over 80% viable tumor cells. Germline CDR1 is LNHDA and CDR2 is SQIVND (reference sequence). Trimming removed 9 bases at V and 5 bases at J, with 13 bases between. The CDR3 covers 13 residues. Note on this clonotype: What it binds is unknown. A much larger clone differs by one base, so this may be a read error.

V and J are TRBV19 and TRBJ2-2; possible D gene TRBD1, 5 bases. Sequenced: liver tumor tissue from sampling region 2. This sample's subset: tumor region T2, inferior pole. This TCR was sampled from a man aged 35-49 years with primary liver carcinoma and hepatitis B virus infection. CDR3 nucleotide sequence: TGTGCCAGGACCTCCCAGGGAACCGGGGAGCTGTTTTTT. Residues: CARTSQGTGELFF.